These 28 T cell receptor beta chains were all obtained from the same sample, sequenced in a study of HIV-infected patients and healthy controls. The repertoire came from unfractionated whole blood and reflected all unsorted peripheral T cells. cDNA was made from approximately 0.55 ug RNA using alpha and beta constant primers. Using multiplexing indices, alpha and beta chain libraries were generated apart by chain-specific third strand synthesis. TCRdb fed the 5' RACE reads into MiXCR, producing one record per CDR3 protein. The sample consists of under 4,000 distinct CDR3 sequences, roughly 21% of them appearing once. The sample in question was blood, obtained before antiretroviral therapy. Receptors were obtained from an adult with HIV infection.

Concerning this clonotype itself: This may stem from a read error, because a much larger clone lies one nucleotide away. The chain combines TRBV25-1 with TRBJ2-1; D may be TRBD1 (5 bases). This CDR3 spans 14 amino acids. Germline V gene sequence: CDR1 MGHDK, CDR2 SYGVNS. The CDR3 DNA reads TGTGCCAGCAGAGGGGATGCCATCTACAATGAGAAGTTCTTC. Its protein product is CASRGDAIYNEKFF.

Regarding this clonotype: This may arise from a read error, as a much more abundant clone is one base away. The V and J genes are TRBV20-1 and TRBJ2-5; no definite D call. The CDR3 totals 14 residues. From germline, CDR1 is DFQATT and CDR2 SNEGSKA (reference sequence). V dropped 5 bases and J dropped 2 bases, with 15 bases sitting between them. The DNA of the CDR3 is TGCAGTGCTGCCCTGGGTAGCTCTCAAGAGACCCAGTACTTC. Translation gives CSAALGSSQETQYF.

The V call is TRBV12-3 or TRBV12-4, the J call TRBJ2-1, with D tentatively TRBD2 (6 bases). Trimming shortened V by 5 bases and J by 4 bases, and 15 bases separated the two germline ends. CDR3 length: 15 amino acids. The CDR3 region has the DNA TGTGCCAGCAGTCCCGCCAGCGGGCTATACAATGAGCAGTTCTTC. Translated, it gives CASSPASGLYNEQFF.

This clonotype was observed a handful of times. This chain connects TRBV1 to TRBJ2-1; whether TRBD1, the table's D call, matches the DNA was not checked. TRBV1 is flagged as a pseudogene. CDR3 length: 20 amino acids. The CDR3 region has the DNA TGCACCAGCAGTCACCCCTCGTGGGGGGCGCGCAAATTAGCCTACAATGAGCAGTTCTTC. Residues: CTSSHPSWGARKLAYNEQFF.

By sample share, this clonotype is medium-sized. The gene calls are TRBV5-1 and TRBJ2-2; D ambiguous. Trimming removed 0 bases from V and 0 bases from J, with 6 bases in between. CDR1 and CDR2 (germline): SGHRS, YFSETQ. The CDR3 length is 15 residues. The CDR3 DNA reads TGCGCCAGCAGCTTGGACCCGACGAACACCGGGGAGCTGTTTTTT. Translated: CASSLDPTNTGELFF.

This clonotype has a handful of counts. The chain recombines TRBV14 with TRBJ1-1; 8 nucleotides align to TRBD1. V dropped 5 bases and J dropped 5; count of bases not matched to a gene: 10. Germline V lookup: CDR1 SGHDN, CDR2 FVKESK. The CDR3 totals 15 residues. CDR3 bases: TGTGCCAGCAGCGTCTGGTCAGGGGGCAATACTGAAGCTTTCTTT. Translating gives CASSVWSGGNTEAFF.

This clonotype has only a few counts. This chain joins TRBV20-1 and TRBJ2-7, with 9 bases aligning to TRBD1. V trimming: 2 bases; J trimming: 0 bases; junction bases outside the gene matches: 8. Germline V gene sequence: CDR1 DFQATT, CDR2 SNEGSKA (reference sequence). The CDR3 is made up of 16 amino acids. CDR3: CSARPPGTGYSYEQYF. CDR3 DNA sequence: TGCAGTGCTAGACCTCCCGGGACAGGGTACTCCTACGAGCAGTACTTC.

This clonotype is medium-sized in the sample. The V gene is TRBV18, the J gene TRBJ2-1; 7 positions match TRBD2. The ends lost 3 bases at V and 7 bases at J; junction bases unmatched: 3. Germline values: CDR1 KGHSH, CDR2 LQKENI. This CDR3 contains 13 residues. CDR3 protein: CASSPPGRNEQFF. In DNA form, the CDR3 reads TGTGCCAGCTCACCCCCCGGGAGGAATGAGCAGTTCTTC.

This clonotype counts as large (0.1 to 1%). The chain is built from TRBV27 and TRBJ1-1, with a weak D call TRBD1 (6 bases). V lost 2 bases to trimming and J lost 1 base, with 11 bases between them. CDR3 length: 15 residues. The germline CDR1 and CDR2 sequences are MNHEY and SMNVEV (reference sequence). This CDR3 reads CASSLTDRPNTEAFF. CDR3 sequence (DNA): TGTGCCAGCAGTTTAACTGACAGGCCGAACACTGAAGCTTTCTTT.

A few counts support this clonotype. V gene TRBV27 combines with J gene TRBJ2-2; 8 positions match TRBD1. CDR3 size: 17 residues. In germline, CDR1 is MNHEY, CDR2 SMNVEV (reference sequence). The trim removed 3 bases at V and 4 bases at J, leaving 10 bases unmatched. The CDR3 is CASSFQGASWGTGELFF. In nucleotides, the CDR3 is TGTGCCAGCAGTTTTCAGGGGGCCTCGTGGGGCACCGGGGAGCTGTTTTTT.

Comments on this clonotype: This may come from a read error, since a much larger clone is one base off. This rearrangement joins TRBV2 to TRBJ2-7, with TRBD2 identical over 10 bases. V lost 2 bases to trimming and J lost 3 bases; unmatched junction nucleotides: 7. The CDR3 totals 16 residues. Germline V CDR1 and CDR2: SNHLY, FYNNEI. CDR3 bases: TGTGCCAGCAGTGAATCCTTACAGCGGGGGGGCTACGAGCAGTACTTC. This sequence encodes CASSESLQRGGYEQYF. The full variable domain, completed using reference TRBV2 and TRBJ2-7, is EPEVTQTPSHQVTQMGQEVILRCVPISNHLYFYWYRQILGQKVEFLVSFYNNEISEKSEIFDDQFSVERPDGSNFTLKIRSTKLEDSAMYFCASSESLQRGGYEQYFGPGTRLTVT.

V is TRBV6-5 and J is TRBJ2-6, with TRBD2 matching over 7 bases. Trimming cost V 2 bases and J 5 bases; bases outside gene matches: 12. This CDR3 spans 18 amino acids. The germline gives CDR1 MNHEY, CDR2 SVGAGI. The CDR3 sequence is CASSYVGYGRAWANVLTF. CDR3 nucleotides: TGTGCCAGCAGTTACGTGGGTTATGGGAGGGCTTGGGCCAACGTCCTGACTTTC.

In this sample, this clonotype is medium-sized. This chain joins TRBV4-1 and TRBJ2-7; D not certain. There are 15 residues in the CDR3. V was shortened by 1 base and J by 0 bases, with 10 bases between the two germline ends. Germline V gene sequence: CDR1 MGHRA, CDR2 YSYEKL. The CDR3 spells CASSQGAVPSYEQYF. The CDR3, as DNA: TGCGCCAGCAGCCAAGGGGCGGTTCCCTCCTACGAGCAGTACTTC.

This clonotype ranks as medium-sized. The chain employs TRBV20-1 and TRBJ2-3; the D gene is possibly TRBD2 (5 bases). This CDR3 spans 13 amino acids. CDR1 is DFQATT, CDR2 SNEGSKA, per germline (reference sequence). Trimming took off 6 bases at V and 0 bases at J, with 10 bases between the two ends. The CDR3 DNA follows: TGCAGTGCCCCACTAGATAGCACAGATACGCAGTATTTT. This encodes CSAPLDSTDTQYF.

The CDR3 is CASSREAGAFNQPQHF. The CDR3 DNA follows: TGTGCCAGCAGCCGAGAGGCAGGGGCTTTCAATCAGCCCCAGCATTTT. This chain joins TRBV7-8 and TRBJ1-5; weak D call: TRBD1 (6 bases). The V gene's germline CDR1 is SGHVS and CDR2 FQNEAQ. Trimming took 5 bases from V and 3 from J, leaving 17 bases between them. This CDR3 has 16 residues.

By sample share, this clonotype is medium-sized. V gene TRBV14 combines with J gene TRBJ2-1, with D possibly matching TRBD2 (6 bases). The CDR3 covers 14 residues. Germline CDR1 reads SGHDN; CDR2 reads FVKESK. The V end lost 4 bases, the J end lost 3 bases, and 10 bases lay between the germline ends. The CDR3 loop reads CASSPSVVYNEQFF. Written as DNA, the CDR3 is TGTGCCAGCAGCCCTAGCGTCGTCTACAATGAGCAGTTCTTC.

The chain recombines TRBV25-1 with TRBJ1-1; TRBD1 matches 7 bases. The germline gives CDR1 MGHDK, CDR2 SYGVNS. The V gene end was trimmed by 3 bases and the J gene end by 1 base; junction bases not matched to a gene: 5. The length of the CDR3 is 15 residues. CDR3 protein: CASSETTGRNTEAFF. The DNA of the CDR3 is TGTGCCAGCAGTGAGACGACAGGGAGGAACACTGAAGCTTTCTTT.

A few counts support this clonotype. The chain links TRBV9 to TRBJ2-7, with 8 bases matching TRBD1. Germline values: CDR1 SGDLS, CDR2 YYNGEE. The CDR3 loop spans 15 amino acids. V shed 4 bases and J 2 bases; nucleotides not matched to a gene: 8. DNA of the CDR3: TGTGCCAGCAGCCCTGGGGACAGGCCCCCCTACGAGCAGTACTTC. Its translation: CASSPGDRPPYEQYF.

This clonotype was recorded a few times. The CDR3 DNA follows: TGTGCCAGCAGCTCGGGTTTCGGGGCGGGGGGGCCTAGCAATGAGCAGTTCTTC. As protein: CASSSGFGAGGPSNEQFF. V is TRBV7-2 and J is TRBJ2-1, with 9 bases aligning to TRBD2. The J segment lost 6 bases and the V segment lost 4 bases, leaving 16 bases of the junction unmatched. CDR1 and CDR2 from the germline V gene are SGHTA and FQGNSA. The CDR3 is 18 residues long.

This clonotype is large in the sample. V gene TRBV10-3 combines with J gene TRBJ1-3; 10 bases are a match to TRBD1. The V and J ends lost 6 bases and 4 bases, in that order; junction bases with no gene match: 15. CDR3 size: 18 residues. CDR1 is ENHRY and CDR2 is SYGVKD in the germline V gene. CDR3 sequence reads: CAIRTTPDRGIFGNTIYF. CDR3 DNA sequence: TGTGCCATCAGGACGACACCGGACAGGGGGATCTTCGGAAACACCATATATTTT.

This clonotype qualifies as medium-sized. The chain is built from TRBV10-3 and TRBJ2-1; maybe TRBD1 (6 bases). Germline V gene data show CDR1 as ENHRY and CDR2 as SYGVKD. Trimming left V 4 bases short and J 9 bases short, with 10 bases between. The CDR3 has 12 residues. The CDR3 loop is CAISVGQFEQFF. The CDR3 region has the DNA TGTGCCATCAGTGTAGGACAGTTTGAGCAGTTCTTC.

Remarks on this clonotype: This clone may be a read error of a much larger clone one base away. Written as DNA, the CDR3 is TGTGACAGCAGCTTAGTGACAGGGAGGGAAAAACTGTTTTTT. It specifies CDSSLVTGREKLFF. The chain joins TRBV7-8 to TRBJ1-4; 7 positions agree with TRBD1. The CDR3 extends over 14 amino acids. Per germline, CDR1 SGHVS and CDR2 FQNEAQ. The full variable domain, with the rest looked up from reference TRBV7-8 and TRBJ1-4, is GAGVSQSPRYKVAKRGQDVALRCDPISGHVSLFWYQQALGQGPEFLTYFQNEAQLDKSGLPSDRFFAERPEGSVSTLKIQRTQQEDSAVYLCDSSLVTGREKLFFGSGTQLSVL.

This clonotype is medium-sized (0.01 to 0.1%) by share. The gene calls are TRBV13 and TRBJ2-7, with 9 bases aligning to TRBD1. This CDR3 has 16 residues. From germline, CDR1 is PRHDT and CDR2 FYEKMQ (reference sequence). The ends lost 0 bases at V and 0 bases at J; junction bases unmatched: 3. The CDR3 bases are TGTGCCAGCAGCTTAGGGGGACAGGGTAGCTCCTACGAGCAGTACTTC. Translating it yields CASSLGGQGSSYEQYF.

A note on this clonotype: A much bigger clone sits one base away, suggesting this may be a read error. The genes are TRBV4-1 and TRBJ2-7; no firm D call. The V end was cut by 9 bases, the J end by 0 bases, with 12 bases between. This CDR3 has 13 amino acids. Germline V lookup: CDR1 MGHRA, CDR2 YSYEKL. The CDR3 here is CARSLGGSYEQYF. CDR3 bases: TGCGCCAGAAGTCTGGGCGGCTCCTACGAGCAGTACTTC.

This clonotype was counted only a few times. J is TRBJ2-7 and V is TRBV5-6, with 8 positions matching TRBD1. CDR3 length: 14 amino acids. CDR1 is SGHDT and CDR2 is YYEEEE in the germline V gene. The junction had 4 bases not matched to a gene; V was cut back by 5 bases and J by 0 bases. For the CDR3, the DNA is TGTGCCAGCAGTAGGGACAGGAGCTCCTACGAGCAGTACTTC. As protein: CASSRDRSSYEQYF.

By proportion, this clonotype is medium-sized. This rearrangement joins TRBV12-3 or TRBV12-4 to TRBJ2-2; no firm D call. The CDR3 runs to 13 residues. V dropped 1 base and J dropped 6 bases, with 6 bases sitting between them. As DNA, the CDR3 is TGTGCCAGCAGTTTAGGGCCGGCCGGGGAGCTGTTTTTT. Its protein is CASSLGPAGELFF.

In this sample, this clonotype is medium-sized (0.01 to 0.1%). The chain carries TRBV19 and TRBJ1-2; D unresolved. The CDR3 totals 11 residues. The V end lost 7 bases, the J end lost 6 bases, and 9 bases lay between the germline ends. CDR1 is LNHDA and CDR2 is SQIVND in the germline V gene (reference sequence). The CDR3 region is CASKDSDGYTF. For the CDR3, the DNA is TGTGCCAGTAAGGACTCGGATGGCTACACCTTC.

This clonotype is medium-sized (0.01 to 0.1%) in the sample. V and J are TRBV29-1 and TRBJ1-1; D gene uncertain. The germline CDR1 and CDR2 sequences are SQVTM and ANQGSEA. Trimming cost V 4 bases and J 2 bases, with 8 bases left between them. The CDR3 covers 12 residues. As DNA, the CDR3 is TGCAGCGTTGGGGCTTCAAACACTGAAGCTTTCTTT. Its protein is CSVGASNTEAFF.